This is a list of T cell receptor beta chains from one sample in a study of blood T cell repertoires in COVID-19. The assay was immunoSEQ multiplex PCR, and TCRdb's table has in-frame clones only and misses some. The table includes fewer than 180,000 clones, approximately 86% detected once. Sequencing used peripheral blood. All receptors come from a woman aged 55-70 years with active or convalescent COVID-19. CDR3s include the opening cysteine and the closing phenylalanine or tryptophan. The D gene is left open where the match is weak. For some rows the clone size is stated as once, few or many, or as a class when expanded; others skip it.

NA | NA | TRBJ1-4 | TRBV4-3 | TGCGCCAGCAGCCTCGACGCCGGGGAAGCAACTAATGAAAAACTGTTTTTT | CASSLDAGEATNEKLFF
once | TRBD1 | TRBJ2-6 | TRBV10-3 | TGTGCCATCAGTGATGAGCAGGGGGCGGCTGGGGCCAACGTCCTGACTTTC | CAISDEQGAAGANVLTF
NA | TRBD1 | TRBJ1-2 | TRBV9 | TGTGCCAGCAGCGGGGGAACAGGGGGACCTAACTATGGCTACACCTTC | CASSGGTGGPNYGYTF
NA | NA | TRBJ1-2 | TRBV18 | TGTGCCAGCTCCCACGGCGGCGTCTATGGCTACACCTTC | CASSHGGVYGYTF
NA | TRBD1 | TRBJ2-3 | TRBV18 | TGTGCCAGCTCACCACCGGGACAGCACACAGATACGCAGTATTTT | CASSPPGQHTDTQYF
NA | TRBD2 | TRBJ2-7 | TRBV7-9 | TGTGCCAGCAGCAAACTAGCGGCCCTCCCGAAGCAGTACTTC | CASSKLAALPKQYF
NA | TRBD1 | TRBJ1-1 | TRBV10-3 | TGTGCCATCAGCAGACAGGGGGGAACTGAAGCTTTCTTT | CAISRQGGTEAFF
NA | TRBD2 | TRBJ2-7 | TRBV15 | TGTGCCACCAGCAGAGTGAAGGGAGGGACCTACGAGCAGTACTTC | CATSRVKGGTYEQYF
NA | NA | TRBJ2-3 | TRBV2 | TGTGCCAGCAGTTTACAGAGCACAGATACGCAGTATTTT | CASSLQSTDTQYF
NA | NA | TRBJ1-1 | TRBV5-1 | TGCGCCAGCAGCTCACAGGGATATGAACACTCTGAAGCTTTCTTT | CASSSQGYEHSEAFF
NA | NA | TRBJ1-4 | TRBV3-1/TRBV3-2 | TGTGCCAGCAGCCCAATAGGGGTCCCTTCAACTAATGAAAAACTGTTTTTT | CASSPIGVPSTNEKLFF
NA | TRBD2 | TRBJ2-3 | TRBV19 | TGTGCCAGTAGTATTTGGCTAGCGGGGCCTTCGAATACGCAGTATTTT | CASSIWLAGPSNTQYF
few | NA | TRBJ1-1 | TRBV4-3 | TGCGCCAGCAGCCAAGATGAGGGGGGGGAGGACACTGAAGCTTTCTTT | CASSQDEGGEDTEAFF
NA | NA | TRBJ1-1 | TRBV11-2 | TGTGCCAGCAGCTCCGAGACAGTCTGGAACACTGAAGCTTTCTTT | CASSSETVWNTEAFF
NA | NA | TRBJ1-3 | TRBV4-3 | TGCGCCAGCAGCCCATTCGACGACAGGACTGGAAACACCATATATTTT | CASSPFDDRTGNTIYF
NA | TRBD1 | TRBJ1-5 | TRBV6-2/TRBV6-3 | TGTGCCAGCAGTTACCCCGTTCACAGGGGCCAAATTCAGCCCCAGCATTTT | CASSYPVHRGQIQPQHF
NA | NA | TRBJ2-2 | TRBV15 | TGTGCCACCAGCTCCCAAGGGGAACAGGGTTGGACCGGGGAGCTGTTTTTT | CATSSQGEQGWTGELFF
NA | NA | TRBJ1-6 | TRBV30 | TGTGCCTGGAGTTATCCGAATTCACCCCTCCACTTT | CAWSYPNSPLHF
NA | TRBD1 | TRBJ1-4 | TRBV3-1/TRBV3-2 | TGTGCCAGCAGCTTAGCGGGGACAGGGGGTGAAAAACTGTTTTTT | CASSLAGTGGEKLFF
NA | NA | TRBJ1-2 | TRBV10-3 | TGTGCCATCAGTGAGTCGTTTCCAGGGTTCTCTTCTAACTATGGCTACACCTTC | CAISESFPGFSSNYGYTF
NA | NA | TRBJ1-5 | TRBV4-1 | TGCGCCAGCAGCCAAGATCGCGACTTAAATCAGCCCCAGCATTTT | CASSQDRDLNQPQHF
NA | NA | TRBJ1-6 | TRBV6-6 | TGTGCCAGCAGTTACTCGTCCCAGACGGGGGGATCACCCCTCCACTTT | CASSYSSQTGGSPLHF
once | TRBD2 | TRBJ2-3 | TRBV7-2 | TGTGCCAGCAGCTTAGAAGGCGGGGGGGCCCCAGATACGCAGTATTTT | CASSLEGGGAPDTQYF
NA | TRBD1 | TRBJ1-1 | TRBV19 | TGTGCCAGTAGGAATTCCGGGACAGTAAACACTGAAGCTTTCTTT | CASRNSGTVNTEAFF
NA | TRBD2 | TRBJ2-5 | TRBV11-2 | TGTGCCAGCAGCTTAGATACTCGCGGGGGGGCGTGGGAGACCCAGTACTTC | CASSLDTRGGAWETQYF
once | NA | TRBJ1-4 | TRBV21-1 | TGTGCCAGCAGCAAAAGGGGGGGCCGACAAGTTAATGAAAAACTGTTTTTT | CASSKRGGRQVNEKLFF